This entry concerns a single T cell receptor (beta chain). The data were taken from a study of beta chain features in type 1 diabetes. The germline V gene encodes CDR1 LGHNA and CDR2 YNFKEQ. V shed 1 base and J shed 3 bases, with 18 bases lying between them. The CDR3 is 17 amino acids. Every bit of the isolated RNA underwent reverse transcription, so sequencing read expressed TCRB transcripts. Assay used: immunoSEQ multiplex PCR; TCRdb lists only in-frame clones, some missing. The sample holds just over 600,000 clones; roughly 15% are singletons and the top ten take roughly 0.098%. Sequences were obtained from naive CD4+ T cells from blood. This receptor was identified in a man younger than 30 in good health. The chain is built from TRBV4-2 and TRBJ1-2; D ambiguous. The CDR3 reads CASSQVPSGKVDYGYTF. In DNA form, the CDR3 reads TGTGCCAGCAGCCAAGTTCCGAGTGGGAAGGTCGACTATGGCTACACCTTC.